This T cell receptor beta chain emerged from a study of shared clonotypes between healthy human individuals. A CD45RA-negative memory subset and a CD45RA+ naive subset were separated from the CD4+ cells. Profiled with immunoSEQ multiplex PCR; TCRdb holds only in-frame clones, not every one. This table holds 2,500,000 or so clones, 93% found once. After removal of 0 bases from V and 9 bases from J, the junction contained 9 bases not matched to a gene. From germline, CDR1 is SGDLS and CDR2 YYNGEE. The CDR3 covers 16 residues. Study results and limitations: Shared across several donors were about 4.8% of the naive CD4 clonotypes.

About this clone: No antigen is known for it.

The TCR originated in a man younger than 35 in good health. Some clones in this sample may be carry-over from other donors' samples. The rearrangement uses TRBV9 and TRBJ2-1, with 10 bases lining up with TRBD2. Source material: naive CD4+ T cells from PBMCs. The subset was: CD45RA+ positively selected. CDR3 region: CASSVGASGSSGEQFF. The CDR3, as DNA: TGTGCCAGCAGCGTAGGGGCTAGCGGGAGTTCAGGTGAGCAGTTCTTC.